The entry below gives a single T cell receptor beta chain sequence along with its context. The data belong to a study of blood T cell repertoires in COVID-19. Across the study: From the United States, Italy and Spain came samples of acute and convalescent COVID-19.

Data came from immunoSEQ multiplex PCR; TCRdb stores just in-frame clones and leaves some out. This table holds around 90,000 clones, approximately 80% found once. This TCR was sampled from a human donor in a cohort sampled during active COVID-19. Sequenced input: peripheral blood.

CDR3 amino acids: CASRNREGYEQYF. CDR3 DNA sequence: TGTGCCAGCAGGAACAGGGAAGGCTACGAGCAGTACTTC. The rearrangement links TRBV7-9 to TRBJ2-7; a weak D match, TRBD1 (6 bases). This CDR3 is 13 amino acids long. Germline V gene data show CDR1 as SEHNR and CDR2 as FQNEAQ (reference sequence). The V gene lost 6 bases and the J gene lost 3 bases, with 12 bases spanning the gap. Variable domain in full (rest from reference TRBV7-9 and TRBJ2-7): DTGVSQNPRHKITKRGQNVTFRCDPISEHNRLYWYRQTLGQGPEFLTYFQNEAQLEKSRLLSDRFSAERPKGSFSTLEIQRTEQGDSAMYLCASRNREGYEQYFGPGTRLTVT.